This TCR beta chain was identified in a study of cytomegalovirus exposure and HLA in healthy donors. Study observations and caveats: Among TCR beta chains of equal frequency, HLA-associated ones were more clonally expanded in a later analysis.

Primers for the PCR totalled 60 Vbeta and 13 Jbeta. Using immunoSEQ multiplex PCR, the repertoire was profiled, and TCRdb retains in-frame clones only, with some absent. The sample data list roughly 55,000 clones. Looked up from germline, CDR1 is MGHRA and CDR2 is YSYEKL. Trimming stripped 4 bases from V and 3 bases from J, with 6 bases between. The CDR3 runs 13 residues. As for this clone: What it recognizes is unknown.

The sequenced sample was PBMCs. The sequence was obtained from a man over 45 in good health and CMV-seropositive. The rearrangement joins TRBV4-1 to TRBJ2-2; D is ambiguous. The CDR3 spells CASSPLHTGELFF. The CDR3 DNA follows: TGCGCCAGCAGCCCCCTTCACACCGGGGAGCTGTTTTTT.